The next 7 T cell receptor beta chains were all read from a single sample in a study of cytomegalovirus exposure and HLA in healthy donors. The PCR was carried out with 60 Vbeta primers and 13 Jbeta primers. The table came from immunoSEQ multiplex PCR; TCRdb's copy has only in-frame clones and leaves some out. Of 120,000 or so clones listed, over 65% are singletons. Sequencing was carried out using PBMCs. Source of these receptors: a woman between 35 and 50 years old in good health and CMV-seronegative.

The V and J genes are TRBV28 and TRBJ1-2, with a weak D call TRBD1 (6 bases). Germline V gives CDR1 MDHEN, CDR2 SYDVKM. The CDR3 length is 13 residues. V lost 3 bases to trimming and J lost 4 bases, with 9 bases between them. The CDR3 DNA follows: TGTGCCAGCAGTTTCAGGGGCGGCTATGGCTACACCTTC. Translating it yields CASSFRGGYGYTF.

The genes are TRBV10-3 and TRBJ1-1; D may be TRBD1 (6 bases). CDR3 length: 13 residues. V was pared by 6 bases and J by 4 bases, with 12 bases between. Looked up from germline, CDR1 is ENHRY and CDR2 is SYGVKD. CDR3 bases: TGTGCCATCAGGACGGGGGGCATCACTGAAGCTTTCTTT. Its translation is CAIRTGGITEAFF.

V gene TRBV7-9 combines with J gene TRBJ2-1; weak D call: TRBD2 (5 bases). Looked up from germline, CDR1 is SEHNR and CDR2 is FQNEAQ (reference sequence). V lost 0 bases, J lost 0 bases, and 9 bases lay in between. This CDR3 spans 16 amino acids. The CDR3 nucleotides are TGTGCCAGCAGCTTAGCGCGGAGGAGCTCCTACAATGAGCAGTTCTTC. It codes for CASSLARRSSYNEQFF. Based on the CDR3 plus reference TRBV7-9 and TRBJ2-1, the full variable domain is DTGVSQNPRHKITKRGQNVTFRCDPISEHNRLYWYRQTLGQGPEFLTYFQNEAQLEKSRLLSDRFSAERPKGSFSTLEIQRTEQGDSAMYLCASSLARRSSYNEQFFGPGTRLTVL.

This sequence joins TRBV7-6 and TRBJ2-5; tentatively, D is TRBD1 (6 bases). Trimming left V 3 bases short and J 1 base short, with 15 bases between. From germline, CDR1 is SGHVS and CDR2 FNYEAQ. The CDR3 length is 16 residues. CDR3 nucleotide sequence: TGTGCCAGCAGCTTTCGCCCGACAGGATTCCAAGAGACCCAGTACTTC. Translation gives CASSFRPTGFQETQYF.

This chain uses TRBV18 with TRBJ1-1, with TRBD1 as a possible D gene (5 bases). Germline CDR1 and CDR2: KGHSH and LQKENI. The CDR3 consists of 15 residues. The V end was cut by 1 base, the J end by 4 bases, with 13 bases between. The CDR3 nucleotides are TGTGCCAGCTCACCACGTGTAGGGGAGGCCACTGAAGCTTTCTTT. Encoded protein: CASSPRVGEATEAFF.

The table lists this clone with a few counts. The V gene is TRBV9, the J gene TRBJ2-5; 8 bases map to TRBD1. Germline V gene lookup returns CDR1 SGDLS and CDR2 YYNGEE. Losses at the gene ends were 1 base for V and 5 bases for J; bases not matched to a gene: 7. The CDR3 contains 15 residues. This CDR3 is CASSVNPGGMETQYF. The CDR3 coding sequence is TGTGCCAGCAGCGTAAATCCAGGGGGCATGGAGACCCAGTACTTC.

This rearrangement joins TRBV28 to TRBJ2-3, with D perhaps TRBD2 (6 bases). Trimming removed 4 bases from V and 1 base from J, with 9 bases in between. The CDR3 extends over 14 amino acids. Germline assignment: CDR1 MDHEN and CDR2 SYDVKM. CDR3 nucleotides: TGTGCCAGCAGTTCGGGACTTCGCACAGATACGCAGTATTTT. Protein: CASSSGLRTDTQYF. Variable domain in full (rest from reference TRBV28 and TRBJ2-3): DVKVTQSSRYLVKRTGEKVFLECVQDMDHENMFWYRQDPGLGLRLIYFSYDVKMKEKGDIPEGYSVSREKKERFSLILESASTNQTSMYLCASSSGLRTDTQYFGPGTRLTVL.